These T cell receptor beta chains were read from a single sample in a study of long-term antiretroviral therapy in people with HIV. Assay used: immunoSEQ multiplex PCR; TCRdb lists only in-frame clones, some missing. The sample contains fewer than 45,000 clones, 85% of which appear only once. Specimen: unsorted PBMCs, collected around 2.7 years before starting antiretroviral therapy. These receptors were taken from a woman between 25 and 40 years old with HIV. The CDR3 runs from the conserved cysteine through the conserved F or W.

CASSEARQPQHF,TRBV2,TRBJ1-5
CASSYGRVVLSEAFF,TRBV5-1,TRBJ1-1
CASSLLTQNTGELFF,TRBV5-1,TRBJ2-2
CASSEAADPNYGYTF,TRBV6-4,TRBJ1-2
CASSSRGGGLTSGANVLTF,TRBV7-8,TRBJ2-6
CASSWGWGGSSYEQYF,TRBV5-4,TRBJ2-7
CASSKDRVGEKLFF,TRBV6-1,TRBJ1-4
CASTLTVEPNYGYTF,TRBV19,TRBJ1-2
CASSLSPMGQETQYF,TRBV4-1,TRBJ2-5
CATSRDPSGEDYTF,TRBV15,TRBJ1-2
CASSYPRVGTTKETQYF,TRBV7-2,TRBJ2-5
CAIRNEGGTQYF,TRBV10-3,TRBJ2-5
CASSQDITGGGETQYF,TRBV4-2,TRBJ2-5
CASSSSPEDTQYF,TRBV11-3,TRBJ2-3
CASSIKVDRVTSPLHF,TRBV19,TRBJ1-6
CASSNNGNFNEKLFF,TRBV5-1,TRBJ1-4
CSVGSGQGASDTQYF,TRBV29-1,TRBJ2-3
CASSEGEQGNYNSPLHF,TRBV2,TRBJ1-6
CASSLFGPATNEKLFF,TRBV11-2,TRBJ1-4
CASSQAPDSGNTIYF,TRBV14,TRBJ1-3
CASITRGKYEQYF,TRBV6-1,TRBJ2-7
CASSLGGGTNEKLFF,TRBV7-2,TRBJ1-4
CASSFKGIGYTF,TRBV27,TRBJ1-2
CASSESGAYEQYF,TRBV25-1,TRBJ2-7
CASSPGQGASYNEQFF,TRBV5-1,TRBJ2-1
CASTTVTGSPLHF,TRBV7-9,TRBJ1-6
CASSSDPGETQYF,TRBV5-4,TRBJ2-5
CAWSALETQYF,TRBV30,TRBJ2-5
CASSQDRVSYNEQFF,TRBV4-2,TRBJ2-1
CASRCEQGLSYEQYF,TRBV19,TRBJ2-7
CASSWGLNTEAFF,TRBV5-1,TRBJ1-1
CASSWGMGGELFF,TRBV27,TRBJ2-2
CASTNGANGYTF,TRBV6-5,TRBJ1-2
CASSLAGSYNEQFF,TRBV7-3,TRBJ2-1
CASSVKGSGYTF,TRBV6-1,TRBJ1-2
CASTSSGGALPFVSGANVLTF,TRBV2,TRBJ2-6
CASSLEWGIDEQFF,TRBV7-8,TRBJ2-1
CASSGDYTEAFF,TRBV10-1,TRBJ1-1
CASSDGLLSGNTIYF,TRBV6-1,TRBJ1-3
CAISKGKNTEAFF,TRBV10-3,TRBJ1-1
CAWSAGKSTDTQYF,TRBV30,TRBJ2-3
CASSLGGVSNQPQHF,TRBV27,TRBJ1-5
CASSLAQTNTEAFF,TRBV5-1,TRBJ1-1
CASSLGQIQETQYF,TRBV5-1,TRBJ2-5
CASRLEQNTEAFF,TRBV2,TRBJ1-1
CASSGGQLYNEQFF,TRBV2,TRBJ2-1
CASSSAGRQPQHF,TRBV27,TRBJ1-5
CASSQEGEGEQYF,TRBV4-2,TRBJ2-7
CASSPRGARNTGELFF,TRBV18,TRBJ2-2